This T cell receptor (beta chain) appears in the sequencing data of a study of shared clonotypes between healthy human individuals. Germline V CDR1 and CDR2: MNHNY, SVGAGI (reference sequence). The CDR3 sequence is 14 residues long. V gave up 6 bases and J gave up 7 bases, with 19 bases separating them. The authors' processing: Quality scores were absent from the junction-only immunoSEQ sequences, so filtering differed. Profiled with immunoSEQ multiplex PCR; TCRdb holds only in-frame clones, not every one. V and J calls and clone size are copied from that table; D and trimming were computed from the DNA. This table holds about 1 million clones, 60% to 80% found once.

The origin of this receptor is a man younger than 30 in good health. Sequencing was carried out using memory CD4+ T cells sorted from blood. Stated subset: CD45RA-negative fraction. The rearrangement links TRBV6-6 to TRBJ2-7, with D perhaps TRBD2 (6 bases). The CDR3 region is CASRNPGTAGEQYF. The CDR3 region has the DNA TGTGCCAGCAGAAACCCCGGGACCGCGGGGGAGCAGTACTTC.